The 4 T cell receptor beta chains presented below share a single source sample, sequenced in a study of human T cells and chemical hapten exposure. TCRdb redid the calling of the RACE reads with MiXCR, one entry per CDR3 protein. This sample carries roughly 380,000 distinct CDR3 sequences, approximately 5% of them seen once, and the ten largest clones take under 2.5%. Time point specified: patch test 1, 2 weeks after DPC sensitization. Described treatment: therapeutic diphenylcyclopropenone sensitization with weekly scalp DPC. The specimen was whole blood, collected in connection with sensitization to the hapten diphenylcyclopropenone (DPC). The receptors shown here come from a woman in her fifties or sixties with alopecia areata. Some clones in this sample may be carry-over from other donors' samples.

This clonotype was counted at least ten times. V gene TRBV20-1 combines with J gene TRBJ1-1, with 9 bases aligning to TRBD1. V shed 6 bases and J 3 bases; nucleotides not matched to a gene: 11. This CDR3 spans 15 amino acids. CDR1 is DFQATT and CDR2 is SNEGSKA in the germline V gene (reference sequence). The CDR3 nucleotides are TGCAGTGCCGGTCCCGGGACAGGGTCGGACACTGAAGCTTTCTTT. Translation gives CSAGPGTGSDTEAFF.

Regarding this clonotype: A much larger clone sits a single nucleotide away, making a read error possible. The chain combines TRBV10-2 with TRBJ1-1; 7 nucleotides line up with TRBD1. Germline lookup yields CDR1 WSHSY and CDR2 SAAADI. This CDR3 is 15 amino acids long. The CDR3 coding sequence is TGCGCCAGCAGTGAGACGGCAGGGGGGCAGACTGAAGCTCTCTTT. It encodes CASSETAGGQTEALF.

This clonotype came up many times. The chain couples TRBV28 to TRBJ1-6; the match to TRBD1 covers 9 bases. The trim removed 6 bases at V and 17 bases at J, leaving 8 bases unmatched. This CDR3 is 12 amino acids long. Germline V gene sequence: CDR1 MDHEN, CDR2 SYDVKM. The CDR3 DNA sequence: TGTGCCAGCAGGGGACAGGGACTTGTATTCCACTTT. This sequence encodes CASRGQGLVFHF.

This clonotype was counted only a few times. V usage is TRBV27 and J usage is TRBJ2-1; 8 positions agree with TRBD1. Germline V CDR1 and CDR2: MNHEY, SMNVEV (reference sequence). Germline trimming cut 5 bases from V and 2 bases from J; bases unmatched to any gene: 5. CDR3 length: 15 amino acids. Written as DNA, the CDR3 is TGTGCCAGCAGTATCTACAGGGGGGCCTACAATGAGCAGTTCTTC. It codes for CASSIYRGAYNEQFF.